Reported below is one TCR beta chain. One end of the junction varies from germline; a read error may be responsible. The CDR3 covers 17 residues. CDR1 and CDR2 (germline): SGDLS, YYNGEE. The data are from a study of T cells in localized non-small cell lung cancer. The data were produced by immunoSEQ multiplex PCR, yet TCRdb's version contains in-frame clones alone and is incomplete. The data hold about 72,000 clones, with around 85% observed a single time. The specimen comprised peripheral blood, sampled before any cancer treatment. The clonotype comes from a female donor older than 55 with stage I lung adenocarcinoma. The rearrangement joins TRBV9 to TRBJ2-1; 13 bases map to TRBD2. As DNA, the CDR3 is TGTGCCAGCAGCACTAGCGGGGGGGCCCTTTCCTACAATGAGCGGTTCTTC. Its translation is CASSTSGGALSYNERFF.